This T cell receptor (beta chain) was recovered during a study of OX40 agonist ivuxolimab in advanced cancers. Germline CDR1 and CDR2: SEHNR and FQNEAQ (reference sequence). The ends were cut back, 2 bases at V and 0 bases at J, with 8 bases in the middle. The CDR3 has 15 residues. TCRdb's copy holds only in-frame clones and misses some; the assay was immunoSEQ multiplex PCR. The sample has 75,000 or so clones, about four fifths seen once. The chain recombines TRBV7-9 with TRBJ1-3; no definite D call. The sequence was obtained from an adult with an advanced solid tumor such as melanoma, head and neck, liver or kidney cancer. Sample: CD4+ or CD8+ T cells sorted from blood, taken in a trial of the OX40 agonist ivuxolimab. The CDR3 DNA sequence: TGTGCCAGCAGCTTAATGGGCAGCTCTGGAAACACCATATATTTT. Protein: CASSLMGSSGNTIYF.